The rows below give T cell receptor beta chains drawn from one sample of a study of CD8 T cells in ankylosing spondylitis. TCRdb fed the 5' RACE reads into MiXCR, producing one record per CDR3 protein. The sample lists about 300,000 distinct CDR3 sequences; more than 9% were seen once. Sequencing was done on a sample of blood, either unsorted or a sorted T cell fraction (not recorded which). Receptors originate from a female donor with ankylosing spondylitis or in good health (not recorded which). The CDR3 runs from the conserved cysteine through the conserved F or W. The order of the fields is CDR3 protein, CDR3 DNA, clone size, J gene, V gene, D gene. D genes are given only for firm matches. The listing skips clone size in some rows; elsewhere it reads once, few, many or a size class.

CATSEGTFYGYTF TGTGCCACCAGTGAAGGGACCTTCTATGGCTACACCTTC many TRBJ1-2 TRBV24-1 -
CAIGPKGNEQFF TGTGCCATCGGCCCGAAGGGGAATGAGCAGTTCTTC - TRBJ2-1 TRBV10-3 -
CASSLNTETYEQYF TGCGCCAGCAGCTTAAATACCGAAACCTACGAGCAGTACTTC few TRBJ2-7 TRBV5-1 -
CASSLISGERETQYF TGCGCCAGCAGCCTCATATCCGGGGAGCGAGAGACCCAGTACTTC few TRBJ2-5 TRBV4-1 -
CASRTGDHYTDTQYF TGCGCCAGCAGGACGGGGGACCACTACACAGATACGCAGTATTTT few TRBJ2-3 TRBV5-1 -
CATSRVRLAGGADTQYF TGTGCCACCAGCAGAGTACGACTAGCGGGGGGGGCAGATACGCAGTATTTT - TRBJ2-3 TRBV15 TRBD2
CASSRSAFGTDTQYF TGTGCCAGTAGTCGCAGCGCCTTCGGTACAGATACGCAGTATTTT - TRBJ2-3 TRBV19 -
CASSSYPHYEQFF TGTGCCAGCAGCTCCTACCCCCATTATGAGCAGTTCTTC many TRBJ2-1 TRBV7-2 -
CASKLTGGSYNEQFF TGTGCCAGCAAACTAACAGGGGGCTCCTACAATGAGCAGTTCTTC - TRBJ2-1 TRBV7-3 TRBD1
CSARVVRAGNQPQHF TGCAGTGCTAGAGTGGTCAGGGCGGGCAATCAGCCCCAGCATTTT few TRBJ1-5 TRBV20-1 -
CASSVGRVSEAFF TGTGCCAGCAGCGTAGGTAGGGTCTCTGAAGCTTTCTTT few TRBJ1-1 TRBV9 -
CASPYEQYF TGCGCCAGCCCCTACGAGCAGTACTTC few TRBJ2-7 TRBV5-1 -
CASTSTGAKGYTF TGTGCCAGCACTTCTACAGGGGCTAAAGGCTACACCTTC many TRBJ1-2 TRBV12-3/TRBV12-4 TRBD1
CASSTWTSGLSTDTQYF TGTGCCAGCAGCACTTGGACTAGCGGGCTGAGCACAGATACGCAGTATTTT many TRBJ2-3 TRBV7-9 TRBD2
CASSRAGQGGSGTEAFF TGCGCCAGCAGCCGCGCGGGACAGGGTGGTTCAGGCACTGAAGCTTTCTTT few TRBJ1-1 TRBV5-1 TRBD1
CASSYVSSTDTQYF TGTGCCAGCAGTTACGTTTCTAGCACAGATACGCAGTATTTT many TRBJ2-3 TRBV6-5 -
CASSSGSGPLQETQYF TGCGCCAGCAGCTCGGGGTCGGGCCCGCTCCAAGAGACCCAGTACTTC few TRBJ2-5 TRBV5-1 -
CASSQDIQLGNTIYF TGCGCCAGCAGCCAAGATATACAGCTCGGAAACACCATATATTTT many TRBJ1-3 TRBV4-1 -
CAWSAKGGGLEAFF TGTGCCTGGAGTGCCAAGGGTGGAGGTCTTGAAGCTTTCTTT - TRBJ1-1 TRBV30 -
CSARETPRFSVSSYNEQFF TGCAGTGCTAGGGAAACCCCACGGTTTAGCGTCAGCTCCTACAATGAGCAGTTCTTC few TRBJ2-1 TRBV20-1 -
CASSLGPIAGGRNEQFF TGTGCCAGCAGCCTCGGGCCAATAGCGGGAGGTCGGAATGAGCAGTTCTTC - TRBJ2-1 TRBV14 TRBD2
CASSPWTGTPQETQYF TGCGCCAGCAGCCCATGGACAGGGACCCCACAAGAGACCCAGTACTTC - TRBJ2-5 TRBV5-1 TRBD1
CASSSRRNEKLFF TGTGCCAGCAGTAGTCGGAGGAATGAAAAACTGTTTTTT many TRBJ1-4 TRBV27 -
CASSLGDGRGIEQFF TGTGCCAGCAGTTTGGGGGACGGGAGAGGTATTGAGCAGTTCTTC - TRBJ2-1 TRBV12-3/TRBV12-4 -
CASSYRRVTGANVLTF TGTGCCAGCAGTTACCGCAGGGTGACTGGGGCCAACGTCCTGACTTTC many TRBJ2-6 TRBV6-2/TRBV6-3 -
CASTRGLPNTGELFF TGTGCCAGCACCAGGGGACTGCCGAACACCGGGGAGCTGTTTTTT - TRBJ2-2 TRBV28 -
CSARVGVSNTGELFF TGCAGTGCTAGAGTAGGGGTGTCGAACACCGGGGAGCTGTTTTTT many TRBJ2-2 TRBV20-1 -
CASSLARWGYDHQPQHF TGTGCCAGCAGTTTAGCACGGTGGGGTTATGATCATCAGCCCCAGCATTTT many TRBJ1-5 TRBV28 -
CASSLAVAGELFF TGTGCCAGCAGTCTCGCTGTTGCCGGGGAGCTGTTTTTT many TRBJ2-2 TRBV12-3/TRBV12-4 -
CASSHTGGGNTEAFF TGCGCCAGCAGCCACACAGGGGGTGGGAACACTGAAGCTTTCTTT many TRBJ1-1 TRBV4-3 TRBD1
CASSLSPQDNEQFF TGCGCCAGCAGCTTGTCCCCCCAGGACAATGAGCAGTTCTTC - TRBJ2-1 TRBV5-1 -
CSARDTYFSQPQHF TGCAGTGCTAGAGATACCTACTTTAGTCAGCCCCAGCATTTT many TRBJ1-5 TRBV20-1 -
CATSRETVPGNTIYF TGTGCCACCAGCAGGGAGACGGTACCGGGAAACACCATATATTTT many TRBJ1-3 TRBV15 -
CASSEGMSQETQYF TGTGCCAGCAGCGAGGGAATGAGCCAAGAGACCCAGTACTTC - TRBJ2-5 TRBV7-2 -
CASSLAYTYEQYF TGTGCCAGCAGCTTAGCTTATACCTACGAGCAGTACTTC many TRBJ2-7 TRBV7-2 -
CASSFDPSYEQYF TGCGCCAGCAGCTTCGACCCATCCTACGAGCAGTACTTC many TRBJ2-7 TRBV5-1 -
CSVGTSGRVSSYNEQFF TGCAGTGTTGGGACTAGCGGGAGGGTTAGCTCCTACAATGAGCAGTTCTTC few TRBJ2-1 TRBV20-1 TRBD2
CAIRHAGPSYEQYF TGTGCCATCAGGCACGCGGGACCCTCCTACGAGCAGTACTTC few TRBJ2-7 TRBV10-3 -
CASSYWDAYTGELFF TGTGCCAGCAGTTACTGGGACGCTTACACCGGGGAGCTGTTTTTT - TRBJ2-2 TRBV6-5 -
CSARDLRDSPLHF TGCAGTGCAAGGGACCTGCGGGATTCACCCCTCCACTTT many TRBJ1-6 TRBV20-1 -
CASSLVPTGDEQFF TGCGCCAGCAGCTTGGTCCCTACAGGGGATGAGCAGTTCTTC many TRBJ2-1 TRBV5-1 TRBD1
CASSIEEGLNTEAFF TGTGCCAGTAGTATAGAAGAGGGACTGAACACTGAAGCTTTCTTT - TRBJ1-1 TRBV19 -
CASQRKSGANVLTF TGTGCCAGCCAGAGGAAATCCGGGGCCAACGTCCTGACTTTC many TRBJ2-6 TRBV3-1 -
CASSFKSWGLETQYF TGTGCCAGCAGCTTTAAGTCGTGGGGTCTAGAGACCCAGTACTTC - TRBJ2-5 TRBV7-9 -
CASSFRGGIEAFF TGTGCCAGCAGTTTCCGGGGGGGAATTGAAGCTTTCTTT - TRBJ1-1 TRBV27 -
CSAEETRTGRYGYTF TGCAGTGCCGAGGAGACCCGGACAGGGAGATATGGCTACACCTTC many TRBJ1-2 TRBV20-1 TRBD1
CASSPGVYGYTF TGTGCCAGCAGCCCAGGGGTTTATGGCTACACCTTC many TRBJ1-2 TRBV7-2 -
CASSQATGPEAFF TGCGCCAGCAGCCAAGCGACGGGGCCTGAAGCCTTCTTT many TRBJ1-1 TRBV4-1 -
CSAILSSDGRPTSSNYGYTF TGCAGTGCTATTTTATCTTCGGACGGCCGGCCGACTTCTTCTAACTATGGCTACACCTTC many TRBJ1-2 TRBV20-1 -
CASSWLAGPMKHNEQFF TGCGCCAGCTCGTGGCTAGCGGGACCAATGAAGCACAATGAGCAGTTCTTC many TRBJ2-1 TRBV5-1 TRBD2
CSARDRGDQPQHF TGCAGTGCTAGAGATAGAGGGGATCAGCCCCAGCATTTT many TRBJ1-5 TRBV20-1 -
CASSLALHEQYF TGTGCCAGCAGCTTAGCGCTGCACGAGCAGTACTTC few TRBJ2-7 TRBV7-2 -
CASSPVGNQPQHF TGTGCCAGCAGCCCCGTGGGCAATCAGCCCCAGCATTTT - TRBJ1-5 TRBV7-9 -
CSAATGGWNQPQHF TGCAGTGCTGCGACAGGGGGCTGGAATCAGCCCCAGCATTTT many TRBJ1-5 TRBV20-1 TRBD1